This TCR beta chain emerged from a study of T cells after yellow fever vaccination. Via MiXCR, TCRdb re-called the 5' RACE reads, giving one row per CDR3 protein. The profile shows approximately 580,000 distinct CDR3 sequences, 17% of them singletons. CDR1 SGDLS and CDR2 YYNGEE come from the germline V gene. The CDR3 loop spans 18 amino acids. Trimming removed 3 bases from V and 5 bases from J; junction bases left unmatched: 18. This sequence was found in a young man who received the YFV17D yellow fever vaccine. The chain couples TRBV9 to TRBJ2-5; 8 bases fit TRBD1. Material: PBMCs, obtained around 5 days after the first yellow fever vaccination. The CDR3 DNA reads TGTGCCAGCAGCGAAAAAGGACAGGGATCCATCGTGAAGGAGACCCAGTACTTC. It yields the protein CASSEKGQGSIVKETQYF.